Following are 14 T cell receptor beta chains from one sample sequenced in a study of blood T cell repertoires in COVID-19. Clones were sequenced by immunoSEQ multiplex PCR, and TCRdb holds only the in-frame ones, with some missing. The data contain 200,000 to 250,000 clones, 80% to 85% of them singletons. Input material: peripheral blood. These receptor sequences come from a woman aged 25 to 39 who had recovered from COVID-19.

This clone has only one observation. The CDR3 DNA sequence: TGTGCCTGGAGTCACGGACTAGTCAATGAGCAGTTCTTC. It yields the protein CAWSHGLVNEQFF. The chain uses TRBV30 and TRBJ2-1; 7 nucleotides agree with TRBD2. The CDR3 is 13 residues long. Germline V CDR1 and CDR2: GTSNPN, SVGIG (reference sequence). Unmatched junction bases numbered 4, after V lost 2 bases and J lost 6 bases.

J is TRBJ2-2 and V is TRBV21-1; the D call of TRBD1 is as the table states it, not checked on the DNA. TRBV21-1 is listed as a pseudogene. CDR3 length: 18 amino acids. The CDR3 DNA follows: TGTGCCAGCAGCAAAGCGCAAAAGTGGGGGCAGAACACCGGGGAGCTGTTTTTT. As protein: CASSKAQKWGQNTGELFF.

The V and J genes are TRBV3-1 (or the pseudogene TRBV3-2) and TRBJ2-5; D remains ambiguous. In germline, CDR1 is LGHDT, CDR2 YNNKEL (reference sequence). This CDR3 region has 14 residues. Between the trimmed V and J ends, which lost 6 bases and 8 bases, there was a span of 19 bases. The CDR3 DNA reads TGTGCCAGCAGACCAGCATCACTACAACTCACCCAGTACTTC. Amino acid sequence: CASRPASLQLTQYF.

This rearrangement joins TRBV7-2 to TRBJ2-5, with 11 bases matching TRBD2. The CDR3 is made up of 14 amino acids. Germline-derived CDR1 and CDR2 are SGHTA and FQGNSA. Trimming removed 8 bases from V and 5 bases from J; junction bases left unmatched: 7. In nucleotides, the CDR3 is TGTGCCAGCGATAGCGGGGGGGTGCGGGAGACCCAGTACTTC. Protein sequence: CASDSGGVRETQYF.

This chain connects TRBV27 to TRBJ2-7, with 10 bases that match TRBD2. From germline, CDR1 is MNHEY and CDR2 SMNVEV (reference sequence). V lost 6 bases, J lost 1 base, and 6 bases stayed unmatched. CDR3 length: 15 residues. The CDR3 loop reads CASRPGLANSYEQYF. CDR3 coding DNA: TGTGCCAGCAGACCGGGACTAGCGAATTCCTACGAGCAGTACTTC.

The chain couples TRBV2 to TRBJ2-3, with TRBD2 matching over 14 bases. Germline CDR1 SNHLY, CDR2 FYNNEI. The CDR3 sequence is 14 residues long. Trimming removed 6 bases from V and 4 bases from J; junction bases left unmatched: 0. The CDR3 DNA sequence: TGTGCCAGCAGGACTAGCGGGAGGGCAGATACGCAGTATTTT. Translation: CASRTSGRADTQYF. Supplemented by reference TRBV2 and TRBJ2-3, the full variable domain reads EPEVTQTPSHQVTQMGQEVILRCVPISNHLYFYWYRQILGQKVEFLVSFYNNEISEKSEIFDDQFSVERPDGSNFTLKIRSTKLEDSAMYFCASRTSGRADTQYFGPGTRLTVL.

This clone was seen once. The genes are TRBV11-2 and TRBJ1-1; possibly TRBD1 for D (6 bases). Trimming stripped 5 bases from V and 0 bases from J, with 13 bases between. Per germline, CDR1 SGHAT and CDR2 FQNNGV. The CDR3 runs to 15 residues. The CDR3 is CASSHQRDMNTEAFF. As DNA, the CDR3 is TGTGCCAGCAGCCACCAACGGGACATGAACACTGAAGCTTTCTTT.

This clone was detected only a few times. Relative to the germline gene, one junction end is altered; a read error may explain this. The chain recombines TRBV11-2 with TRBJ1-6; 9 positions agree with TRBD1. CDR1 and CDR2 (germline): SGHAT, FQNNGV. This CDR3 is 16 amino acids long. CDR3 region: CASSLVWGQGYSPLHF. The CDR3 nucleotides read TGTGCCAGCAGCTTAGTATGGGGACAGGGCTATTCGCCCCTCCACTTT.

A single count supports this clone. V gene TRBV11-3 combines with J gene TRBJ2-7, with a possible D match to TRBD2 (5 bases). Germline loops: CDR1 SGHNT, CDR2 YENEEA. V was cut by 2 bases and J by 3 bases, with 11 bases left in between. The CDR3 has 14 amino acids. The CDR3 DNA reads as TGTGCCAGCAGCTTAACCGGGAACGACTACGAGCAGTACTTC. Translated, it gives CASSLTGNDYEQYF.

This rearrangement joins TRBV14 to TRBJ2-3; 9 positions agree with TRBD2. Germline-derived CDR1 and CDR2 are SGHDN and FVKESK. CDR3 length: 17 residues. With V trimmed by 1 base and J by 1 base, 6 bases remained unmatched. The CDR3 reads CASSQVAAGGGTDTQYF. In nucleotides, the CDR3 is TGTGCCAGCAGCCAAGTAGCCGCGGGAGGGGGCACAGATACGCAGTATTTT.

This rearrangement joins TRBV15 to TRBJ2-5, with D uncertain. With 0 bases removed from V and 1 base from J, the gap between germline ends came to 6 bases. Germline CDR1 and CDR2: LNHNV and YYDKDF (reference sequence). The CDR3 extends over 14 amino acids. The CDR3 DNA reads TGTGCCACCAGCAGAGATCAGATCCAAGAGACCCAGTACTTC. It codes for CATSRDQIQETQYF.

This clone was observed a few times. V and J are TRBV5-1 and TRBJ1-5; possible D gene TRBD1, 5 bases. Deletions cut 3 bases from V and 0 bases from J, with 10 bases between. The CDR3 covers 15 residues. In germline, CDR1 is SGHRS, CDR2 YFSETQ. The chain's CDR3 is CASSSGDPSNQPQHF. The CDR3, as DNA: TGCGCCAGCAGCTCGGGGGACCCTAGCAATCAGCCCCAGCATTTT. Full variable domain (rest looked up from reference TRBV5-1 and TRBJ1-5): KAGVTQTPRYLIKTRGQQVTLSCSPISGHRSVSWYQQTPGQGLQFLFEYFSETQRNKGNFPGRFSGRQFSNSRSEMNVSTLELGDSALYLCASSSGDPSNQPQHFGDGTRLSIL.

The CDR3 spells CASSQGSGSYEQYF. CDR3 in DNA: TGTGCCAGCAGCCAAGGGAGCGGATCCTACGAGCAGTACTTC. This chain joins TRBV9 and TRBJ2-7; the D gene is possibly TRBD2 (5 bases). CDR3 size: 14 residues. V lost 4 bases, J lost 1 base, and 12 bases lay in between. Germline V lookup: CDR1 SGDLS, CDR2 YYNGEE.

This chain joins TRBV9 and TRBJ1-1; TRBD1 agrees at 8 bases. Germline CDR1 SGDLS, CDR2 YYNGEE. With 5 bases clipped from V and 2 bases from J, the junction kept 5 bases outside the gene matches. The CDR3 is 14 amino acids. The DNA of the CDR3 is TGTGCCAGCAGTATGACAGGGGAAAACACTGAAGCTTTCTTT. Translating it yields CASSMTGENTEAFF.